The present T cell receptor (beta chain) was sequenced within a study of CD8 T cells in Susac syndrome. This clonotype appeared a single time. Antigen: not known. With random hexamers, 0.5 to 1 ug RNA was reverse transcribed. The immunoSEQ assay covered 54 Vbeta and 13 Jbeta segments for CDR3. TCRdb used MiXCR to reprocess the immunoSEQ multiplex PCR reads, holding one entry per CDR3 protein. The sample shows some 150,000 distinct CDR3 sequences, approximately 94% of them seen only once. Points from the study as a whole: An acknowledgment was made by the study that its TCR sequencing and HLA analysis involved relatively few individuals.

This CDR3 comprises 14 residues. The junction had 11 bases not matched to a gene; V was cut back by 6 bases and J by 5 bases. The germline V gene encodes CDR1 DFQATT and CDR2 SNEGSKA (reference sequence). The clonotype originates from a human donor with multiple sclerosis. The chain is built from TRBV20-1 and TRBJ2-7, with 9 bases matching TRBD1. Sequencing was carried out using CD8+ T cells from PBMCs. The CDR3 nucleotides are TGCAGTGCCAATGACCGGGACAGGGTACACGAGCAGTACTTC. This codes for CSANDRDRVHEQYF.